One sample yielded the 3 T cell receptor beta chains listed below, sequenced in a study of liver allograft versus peripheral blood T cells. Study-level information: Comparing T cell receptor repertoires in transplanted livers with those in recipients' peripheral blood was part of the design.

TCRdb ran MiXCR on the reads and lists one entry per CDR3 protein. The sample lists 7,000 to 9,000 distinct CDR3 sequences, approximately 17% occurring once. The receptor source for this set is a human patient who had a liver transplant. Some T cells may arise from the graft donor.

This clonotype was recorded at least ten times. The chain employs TRBV12-3 or TRBV12-4 and TRBJ1-4; tentatively, D is TRBD1 (5 bases). The CDR3 spans 13 residues. Trimming removed 6 bases at V and 8 bases at J, with 13 bases between. The CDR3 spells CASSRDGREKLFF. CDR3 DNA sequence: TGTGCCAGCAGCCGGGACGGACGGGAAAAACTGTTTTTT.

This clonotype was counted at least ten times. The rearrangement links TRBV18 to TRBJ2-7; D may correspond to TRBD1 or TRBD2 (5 bases each). The CDR3 is 17 residues long. V lost 0 bases, J lost 0 bases, and 15 bases lay in between. Per the germline V gene, CDR1 is KGHSH and CDR2 is LQKENI. Here the CDR3 DNA reads TGTGCCAGCTCACCACCGAGGGGACGGTCAAGCTCCTACGAGCAGTACTTC. Protein sequence: CASSPPRGRSSSYEQYF.

This clonotype rates as medium-sized. V is TRBV6-6 and J is TRBJ1-2; D is unresolved. From germline, CDR1 is MNHNY and CDR2 SVGAGI (reference sequence). Trimming left V 6 bases short and J 3 bases short, with 20 bases between. The CDR3 runs to 16 residues. Here the CDR3 DNA reads TGTGCCAGCAGAATTAGTCAGCCCTCATGGGACTATGGCTACACCTTC. This sequence encodes CASRISQPSWDYGYTF.